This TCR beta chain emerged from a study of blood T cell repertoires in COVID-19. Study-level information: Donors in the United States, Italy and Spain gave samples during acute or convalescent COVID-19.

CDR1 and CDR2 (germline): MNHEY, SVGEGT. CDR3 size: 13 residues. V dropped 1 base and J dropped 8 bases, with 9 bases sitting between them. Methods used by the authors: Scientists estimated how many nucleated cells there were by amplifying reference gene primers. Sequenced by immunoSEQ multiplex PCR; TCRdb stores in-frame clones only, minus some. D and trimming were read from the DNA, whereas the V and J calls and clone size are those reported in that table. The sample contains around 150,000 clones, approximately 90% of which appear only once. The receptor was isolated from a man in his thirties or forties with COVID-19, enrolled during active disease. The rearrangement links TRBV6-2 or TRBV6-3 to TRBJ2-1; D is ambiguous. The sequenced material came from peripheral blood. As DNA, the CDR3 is TGTGCCAGCAGTTACTGGAGTATCGATGAGCAGTTCTTC. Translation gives CASSYWSIDEQFF.